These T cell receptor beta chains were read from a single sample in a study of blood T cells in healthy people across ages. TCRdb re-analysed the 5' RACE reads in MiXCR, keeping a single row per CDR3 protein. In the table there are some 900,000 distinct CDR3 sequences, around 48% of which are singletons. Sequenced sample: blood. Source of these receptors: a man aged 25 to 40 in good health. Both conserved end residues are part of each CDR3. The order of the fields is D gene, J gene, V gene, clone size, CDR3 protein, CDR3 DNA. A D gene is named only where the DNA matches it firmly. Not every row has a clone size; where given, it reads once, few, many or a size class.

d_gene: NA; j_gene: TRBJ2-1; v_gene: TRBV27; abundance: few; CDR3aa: CASSFSQSSYNGQFF; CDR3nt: TGTGCCAGCAGTTTCTCACAGAGCTCCTACAATGGGCAGTTCTTC
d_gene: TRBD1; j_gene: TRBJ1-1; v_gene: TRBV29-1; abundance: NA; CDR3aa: CSGRGGNTEAFF; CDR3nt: TGCAGCGGCAGGGGGGGCAACACTGAAGCTTTCTTT
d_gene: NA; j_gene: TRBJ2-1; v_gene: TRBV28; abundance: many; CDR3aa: CASSLYVGGYNEQFF; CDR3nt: TGTGCCAGCAGTTTATATGTCGGAGGCTACAATGAGCAGTTCTTC
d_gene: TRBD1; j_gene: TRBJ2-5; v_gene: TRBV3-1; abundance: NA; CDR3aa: CASSQPDREQRNNEQYF; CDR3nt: TGTGCCAGCAGCCAACCTGACAGGGAACAACGGAACAATGAGCAGTACTTC
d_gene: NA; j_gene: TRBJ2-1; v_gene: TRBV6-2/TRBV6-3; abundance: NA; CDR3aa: CASSQTGNNEQFF; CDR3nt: TGTGCCAGCAGCCAAACAGGGAACAATGAGCAGTTCTTC
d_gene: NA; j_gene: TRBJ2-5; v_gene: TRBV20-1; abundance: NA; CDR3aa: CSTHPGETQYF; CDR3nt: TGCAGTACTCACCCGGGGGAGACCCAGTACTTC
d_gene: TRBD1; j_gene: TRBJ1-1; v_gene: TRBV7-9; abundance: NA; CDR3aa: CASSLAQDRGVKLAFF; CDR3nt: TGTGCCAGCAGCTTAGCGCAAGACAGGGGAGTGAAGTTAGCTTTCTTT
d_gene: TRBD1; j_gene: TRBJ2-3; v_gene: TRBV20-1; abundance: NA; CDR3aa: CSARGEGGDTQYF; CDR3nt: TGCAGTGCTAGAGGAGAAGGGGGCGATACGCAGTATTTT
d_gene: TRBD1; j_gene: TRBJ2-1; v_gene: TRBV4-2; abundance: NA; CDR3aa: CASSRSLTGESEQFF; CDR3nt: TGTGCCAGCAGCCGGTCACTTACAGGGGAATCGGAGCAGTTCTTC
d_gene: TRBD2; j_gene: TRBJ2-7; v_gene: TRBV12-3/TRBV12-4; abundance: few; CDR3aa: CASSPGGTAYEQYF; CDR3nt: TGTGCCAGCAGCCCCGGGGGGACGGCCTACGAGCAGTACTTC
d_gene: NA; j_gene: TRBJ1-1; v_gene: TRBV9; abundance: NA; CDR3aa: CASSVRSSNTEAFF; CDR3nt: TGTGCCAGCAGCGTAAGAAGTTCGAACACTGAAGCTTTCTTT
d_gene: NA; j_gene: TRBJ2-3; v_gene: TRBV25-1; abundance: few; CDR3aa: CASSDLASTDTQYF; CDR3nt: TGTGCCAGCAGTGACCTCGCTAGCACAGATACGCAGTATTTT
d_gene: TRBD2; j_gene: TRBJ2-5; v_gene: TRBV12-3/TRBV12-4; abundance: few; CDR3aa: CASSVTSGGAFQETQYF; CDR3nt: TGTGCCAGCAGTGTGACTAGCGGGGGAGCCTTCCAAGAGACCCAGTACTTC
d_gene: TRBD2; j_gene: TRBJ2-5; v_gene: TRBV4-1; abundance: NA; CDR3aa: CASSQDYSGRETQYF; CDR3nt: TGCGCCAGCAGCCAAGATTACAGCGGGAGAGAGACCCAGTACTTC
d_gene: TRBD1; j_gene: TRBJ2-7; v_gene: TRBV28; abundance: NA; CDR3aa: CASYGATGTDLFKYSYEQYF; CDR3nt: TGTGCCAGTTACGGGGCCACCGGGACAGATCTATTTAAATACTCCTACGAGCAGTACTTC
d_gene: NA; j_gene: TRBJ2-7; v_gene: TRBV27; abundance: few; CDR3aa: CASSPGFNEQYF; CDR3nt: TGTGCCAGCAGTCCGGGTTTCAACGAGCAGTACTTC
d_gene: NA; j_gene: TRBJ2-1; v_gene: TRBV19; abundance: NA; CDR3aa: CASSINGYNEQFF; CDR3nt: TGTGCCAGTAGTATAAACGGGTACAATGAGCAGTTCTTC
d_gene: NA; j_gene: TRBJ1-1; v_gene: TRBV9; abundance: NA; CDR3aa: CASSGTELTEAFF; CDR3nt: TGTGCCAGCAGCGGGACAGAACTCACTGAAGCTTTCTTT
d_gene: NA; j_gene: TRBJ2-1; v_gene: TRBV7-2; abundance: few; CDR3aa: CASSLGGAAGNEQFF; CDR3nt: TGTGCCAGCAGCTTAGGGGGGGCCGCGGGGAATGAGCAGTTCTTC
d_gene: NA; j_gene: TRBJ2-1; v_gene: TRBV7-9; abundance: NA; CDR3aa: CASSLQLEVDNEQFF; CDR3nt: TGTGCCAGCAGCTTACAACTAGAAGTGGACAATGAGCAGTTCTTC
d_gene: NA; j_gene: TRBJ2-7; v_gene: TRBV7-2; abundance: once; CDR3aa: CASSPARWAGEDYEQYF; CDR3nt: TGTGCCAGCAGCCCGGCCAGATGGGCCGGAGAAGACTACGAGCAGTACTTC
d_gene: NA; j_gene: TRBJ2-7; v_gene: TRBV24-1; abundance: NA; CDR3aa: CATSDRNPYEQYF; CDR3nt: TGTGCCACCAGTGACAGGAACCCCTACGAGCAGTACTTC
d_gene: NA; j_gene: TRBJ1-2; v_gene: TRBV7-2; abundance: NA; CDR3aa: CASSLERGPYGYTF; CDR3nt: TGTGCCAGCAGCTTAGAAAGGGGCCCCTATGGCTACACCTTC
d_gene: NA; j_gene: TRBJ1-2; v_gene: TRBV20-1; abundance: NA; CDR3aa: CSARVAVRTAGYGYTF; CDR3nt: TGCAGTGCTAGAGTAGCGGTCCGGACCGCAGGGTATGGCTACACCTTC
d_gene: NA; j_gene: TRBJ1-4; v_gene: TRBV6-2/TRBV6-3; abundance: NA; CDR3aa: CASSPRGSTNEKLFF; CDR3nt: TGTGCCAGCAGCCCTCGGGGGTCAACTAATGAAAAACTGTTTTTT
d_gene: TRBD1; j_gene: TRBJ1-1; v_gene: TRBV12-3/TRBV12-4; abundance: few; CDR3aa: CASHPKDRGSTEAFF; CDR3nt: TGTGCCAGCCACCCAAAAGACAGGGGGTCCACTGAAGCTTTCTTT
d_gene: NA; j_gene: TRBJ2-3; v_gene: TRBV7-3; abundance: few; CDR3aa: CASSSSVGKDTQYF; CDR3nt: TGTGCCAGCAGCTCCTCGGTCGGAAAAGATACGCAGTATTTT
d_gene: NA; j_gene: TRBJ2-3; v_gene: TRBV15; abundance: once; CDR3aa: CATSATGRDTQYF; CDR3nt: TGTGCCACCAGCGCCACGGGGAGGGATACGCAGTATTTT
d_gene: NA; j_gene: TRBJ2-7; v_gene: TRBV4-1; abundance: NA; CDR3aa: CASSQGGSLYEQYF; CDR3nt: TGCGCCAGCAGCCAAGGCGGCTCCCTCTACGAGCAGTACTTC
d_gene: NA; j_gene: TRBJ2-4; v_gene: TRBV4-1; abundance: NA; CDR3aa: CASSQDRGSIQYF; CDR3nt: TGCGCCAGCAGCCAAGACCGGGGTAGCATTCAGTACTTC
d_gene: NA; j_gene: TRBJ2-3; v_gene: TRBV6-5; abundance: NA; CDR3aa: CASRLSGTPTDTQYF; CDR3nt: TGTGCCAGCAGACTTTCCGGGACACCCACAGATACGCAGTATTTT
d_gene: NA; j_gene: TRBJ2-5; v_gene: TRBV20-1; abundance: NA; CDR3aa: CSATYGTVKETQYF; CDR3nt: TGCAGTGCTACATACGGGACGGTCAAAGAGACCCAGTACTTC
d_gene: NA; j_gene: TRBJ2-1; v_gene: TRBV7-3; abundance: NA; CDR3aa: CASSLIGNSYNEQFF; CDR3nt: TGTGCCAGCAGCTTAATAGGGAACTCCTACAATGAGCAGTTCTTC
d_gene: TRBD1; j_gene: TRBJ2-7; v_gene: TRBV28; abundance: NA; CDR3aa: CASGYRGEQYF; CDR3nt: TGTGCCAGCGGTTACAGGGGCGAGCAGTACTTC
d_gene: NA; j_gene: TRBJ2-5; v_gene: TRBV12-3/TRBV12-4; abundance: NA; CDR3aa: CASRWGFTDQETQYF; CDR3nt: TGTGCCAGCAGATGGGGCTTCACTGACCAAGAGACCCAGTACTTC
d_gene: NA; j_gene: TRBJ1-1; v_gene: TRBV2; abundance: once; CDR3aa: CASMRAGMNTEAFF; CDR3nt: TGTGCCAGCATGAGGGCAGGAATGAACACTGAAGCTTTCTTT
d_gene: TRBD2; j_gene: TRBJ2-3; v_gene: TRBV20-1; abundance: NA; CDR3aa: CSAPSGGTDTQYF; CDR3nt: TGCAGTGCCCCTAGCGGGGGCACAGATACGCAGTATTTT
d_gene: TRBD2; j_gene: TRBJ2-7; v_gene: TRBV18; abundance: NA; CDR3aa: CASSPPKSGRSYEQYF; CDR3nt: TGTGCCAGCTCACCACCGAAGAGCGGGAGATCCTACGAGCAGTACTTC
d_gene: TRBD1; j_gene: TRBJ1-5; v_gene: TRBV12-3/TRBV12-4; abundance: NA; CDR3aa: CASSTGDSYQPQHF; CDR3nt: TGTGCCAGCAGCACTGGGGACAGCTATCAGCCCCAGCATTTT
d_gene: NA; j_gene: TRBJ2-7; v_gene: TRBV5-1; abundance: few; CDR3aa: CASSLDRVGYEQYF; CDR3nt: TGCGCCAGCAGCTTGGATAGGGTGGGCTACGAGCAGTACTTC
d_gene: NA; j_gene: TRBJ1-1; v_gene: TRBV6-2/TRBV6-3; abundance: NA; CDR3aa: CASSLSAVRTEAFF; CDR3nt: TGTGCCAGCAGTTTGTCAGCGGTGCGCACTGAAGCTTTCTTT
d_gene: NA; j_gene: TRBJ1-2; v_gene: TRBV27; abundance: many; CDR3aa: CASSLDQNYGYTF; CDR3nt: TGTGCCAGCAGTTTAGACCAAAACTATGGCTACACCTTC
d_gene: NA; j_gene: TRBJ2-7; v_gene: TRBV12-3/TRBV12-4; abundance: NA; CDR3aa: CASSLQGKAYEQYF; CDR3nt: TGTGCCAGCAGTTTACAGGGAAAAGCCTACGAGCAGTACTTC
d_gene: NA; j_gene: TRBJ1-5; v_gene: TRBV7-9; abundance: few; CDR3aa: CASSPDRFNQPQHF; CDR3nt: TGTGCCAGCAGCCCAGACAGATTCAATCAGCCCCAGCATTTT
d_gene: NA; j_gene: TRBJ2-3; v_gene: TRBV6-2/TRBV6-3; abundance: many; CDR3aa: CASSYESSGPASTDTQYF; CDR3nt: TGTGCCAGCAGTTACGAGAGCAGCGGCCCCGCTAGCACAGATACGCAGTATTTT
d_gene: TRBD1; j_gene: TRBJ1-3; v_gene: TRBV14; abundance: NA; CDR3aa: CASSLGQGSFSGNTIYF; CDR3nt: TGTGCCAGCAGCCTCGGACAGGGCTCTTTCTCTGGAAACACCATATATTTT
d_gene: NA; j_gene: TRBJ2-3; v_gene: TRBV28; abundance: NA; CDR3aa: CASTFGGTPTDTQYF; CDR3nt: TGTGCCAGCACCTTCGGGGGAACACCCACAGATACGCAGTATTTT
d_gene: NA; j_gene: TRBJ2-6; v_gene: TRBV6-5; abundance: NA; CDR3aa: CASSYEGQITSGANVLTF; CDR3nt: TGTGCCAGCAGTTACGAAGGTCAGATTACCTCTGGGGCCAACGTCCTGACTTTC